This T cell receptor (beta chain) derives from a study of cytomegalovirus exposure and HLA in healthy donors. Study conclusions and caveats: Most of the TCR beta V segments (in an earlier analysis) were productive either about 87% or about 30% of the time. A list of 150 to 200 TCR beta chains associated with cytomegalovirus was given.

Between the trimmed V and J ends, which lost 0 bases and 4 bases, there was a span of 8 bases. Germline V gives CDR1 SGHNT, CDR2 YYREEE (reference sequence). This CDR3 spans 14 amino acids. Amplification used 60 Vbeta primers and 13 Jbeta primers. Data came from immunoSEQ multiplex PCR; TCRdb stores just in-frame clones and leaves some out. The data show around 180,000 clones, over 80% seen once. On this clone: The antigen is unknown.

V and J are TRBV5-4 and TRBJ2-1; D unclear. The TCR was taken from a boy aged 2 to 10 in good health and CMV-seronegative. Sequencing was done on a sample of PBMCs. CDR3 region: CASSLARSYNEQFF. The CDR3, as DNA: TGTGCCAGCAGCTTGGCTAGGTCTTACAATGAGCAGTTCTTC.